The 20 T cell receptor beta chains in this list originate from one sample, sequenced in a study of chemoradiotherapy in HPV16-positive cancers. Assay: immunoSEQ multiplex PCR; the TCRdb copy retains only in-frame clones and omits some. The sample includes approximately 7,500 clones, 55% to 75% of them seen just once. Sample collection was performed from a patient who underwent chemoradiotherapy. All receptors derive from a human donor with HPV-associated anogenital cancer.

The chain carries TRBV28 and TRBJ2-7, with TRBD1 matching 7 bases. This CDR3 region has 15 residues. The germline V gene encodes CDR1 MDHEN and CDR2 SYDVKM. V was pared by 5 bases and J by 1 base, with 8 bases of the junction left unmatched. CDR3 nucleotides: TGTGCCAGCAGTCCCCTTTGGGACAGATCCTACGAGCAGTACTTC. Encoded protein: CASSPLWDRSYEQYF.

This clone was found a few times. V gene TRBV14 combines with J gene TRBJ2-5; D not resolved. V lost 1 base to trimming and J lost 5 bases, with 5 bases between them. CDR1 is SGHDN, CDR2 FVKESK, per germline. The length of the CDR3 is 12 residues. CDR3 coding DNA: TGTGCCAGCAGCCAAGCCTGGGAGACCCAGTACTTC. Residues: CASSQAWETQYF. The entire variable domain, with the rest obtained from reference TRBV14 and TRBJ2-5, is as follows: EAGVTQFPSHSVIEKGQTVTLRCDPISGHDNLYWYRRVMGKEIKFLLHFVKESKQDESGMPNNRFLAERTGGTYSTLKVQPAELEDSGVYFCASSQAWETQYFGPGTRLLVL.

In its sample, this clone was seen a few times. The chain combines TRBV19 with TRBJ2-2, with 7 bases matching TRBD2. This CDR3 contains 16 residues. With 3 bases clipped from V and 6 bases from J, the junction kept 10 bases outside the gene matches. Germline V gives CDR1 LNHDA, CDR2 SQIVND (reference sequence). CDR3 sequence (DNA): TGTGCCAGTAGTATTAACTGGGGGAGGGCCGCCGGGGAGCTGTTTTTT. The encoded protein is CASSINWGRAAGELFF.

The CDR3 spells CASSLTYGGSGNTIYF. As DNA, the CDR3 is TGCGCCAGCAGCCTTACTTATGGGGGCTCTGGAAACACCATATATTTT. This chain joins TRBV4-3 and TRBJ1-3; D is possibly TRBD1 (5 bases). With 4 bases removed from V and 0 bases from J, the gap between germline ends came to 13 bases. CDR1 and CDR2 from the germline V gene are LGHNA and YSLEER. The CDR3 covers 16 residues.

V usage is TRBV5-6 and J usage is TRBJ1-5; TRBD1 is a possible D gene (5 bases). In germline, CDR1 is SGHDT, CDR2 YYEEEE. CDR3 length: 16 residues. The V gene lost 4 bases and the J gene lost 1 base, with 15 bases spanning the gap. DNA for the CDR3: TGTGCCAGCAGCCCGGGGGGGAGTGGGAGCAATCAGCCCCAGCATTTT. Protein: CASSPGGSGSNQPQHF. Based on the CDR3 plus reference TRBV5-6 and TRBJ1-5, the full variable domain is DAGVTQSPTHLIKTRGQQVTLRCSPKSGHDTVSWYQQALGQGPQFIFQYYEEEERQRGNFPDRFSGHQFPNYSSELNVNALLLGDSALYLCASSPGGSGSNQPQHFGDGTRLSIL.

The CDR3 nucleotides are TGTGCCAGCAGCATCATCACACAGGGGACTGAGCAGTTCTTC. Translating it yields CASSIITQGTEQFF. The chain couples TRBV7-8 to TRBJ2-1; 7 bases fit TRBD1. With V trimmed by 5 bases and J by 9 bases, 10 bases remained unmatched. Germline-derived CDR1 and CDR2 are SGHVS and FQNEAQ. The CDR3 extends over 14 amino acids.

The J gene is TRBJ1-6, the V gene TRBV7-8; 8 bases match TRBD1. Per the germline V gene, CDR1 is SGHVS and CDR2 is FQNEAQ. Trimming cost V 5 bases and J 7 bases; bases outside gene matches: 16. This CDR3 has 18 amino acids. The CDR3 coding sequence is TGTGCCAGCAGCCCCCGGAGGTTTGTTGACAGGGGAAATTCACCCCTCCACTTT. Translated, it gives CASSPRRFVDRGNSPLHF. The full variable domain, completed using reference TRBV7-8 and TRBJ1-6, is GAGVSQSPRYKVAKRGQDVALRCDPISGHVSLFWYQQALGQGPEFLTYFQNEAQLDKSGLPSDRFFAERPEGSVSTLKIQRTQQEDSAVYLCASSPRRFVDRGNSPLHFGNGTRLTVT.

The chain couples TRBV5-5 to TRBJ2-5; maybe TRBD2 (6 bases). V lost 3 bases and J 4 bases, leaving 13 bases between the germline ends. The CDR3 runs 14 residues. The germline gives CDR1 SGHKS, CDR2 YYEKEE (reference sequence). CDR3 sequence: CASSSIQGGETQYF. CDR3 DNA sequence: TGTGCCAGCAGCTCGATTCAGGGAGGAGAGACCCAGTACTTC. Together with reference TRBV5-5 and TRBJ2-5, the CDR3 gives the full variable domain: DAGVTQSPTHLIKTRGQQVTLRCSPISGHKSVSWYQQVLGQGPQFIFQYYEKEERGRGNFPDRFSARQFPNYSSELNVNALLLGDSALYLCASSSIQGGETQYFGPGTRLLVL.

The rearrangement uses TRBV21-1 and TRBJ1-1. TRBV21-1 is tagged as a pseudogene. The CDR3 runs 14 residues. CDR3 sequence (DNA): TGTGCCAGCAACGGATCGGGGATAAGAACTGAAGCTTTCTTT. It is translated as CASNGSGIRTEAFF.

The rearrangement joins TRBV4-1 to TRBJ1-1; D gene unclear. Per the germline V gene, CDR1 is MGHRA and CDR2 is YSYEKL. V was cut by 1 base and J by 5 bases, with 29 bases left in between. This CDR3 has 20 amino acids. The CDR3 region is CASSQVLTRTGRFGRTEAFF. The CDR3 bases are TGCGCCAGCAGCCAAGTCTTGACTAGAACCGGACGATTCGGGCGGACTGAAGCTTTCTTT.

This clone was seen only a few times. The rearrangement links TRBV12-5 to TRBJ1-6; the match to TRBD1 covers 7 bases. This CDR3 contains 17 residues. The V segment lost 2 bases and the J segment 5 bases; nucleotides outside the gene matches: 9. CDR1 and CDR2 (germline): LGHNT, FRNRAP. The CDR3 DNA reads TGTGCTAGTGGTTTGATCGTAAGGGGGCACGATAATTCACCCCTCCACTTT. Its protein product is CASGLIVRGHDNSPLHF.

The chain's CDR3 is CAWSTGVIAKNIQYF. CDR3 nucleotides: TGTGCCTGGAGTACAGGGGTAATAGCCAAAAACATTCAGTACTTC. The chain combines TRBV30 with TRBJ2-4; 7 bases agree with TRBD1. This CDR3 comprises 15 residues. CDR1 is GTSNPN and CDR2 is SVGIG in the germline V gene (reference sequence). V trimming: 2 bases; J trimming: 0 bases; junction bases outside the gene matches: 4.

This chain uses TRBV6-5 with TRBJ1-1, with D possibly matching TRBD1 (5 bases). The V end lost 8 bases, the J end lost 1 base, and 11 bases lay between the germline ends. CDR1 MNHEY and CDR2 SVGAGI come from the germline V gene. This CDR3 has 13 residues. The CDR3 DNA follows: TGTGCCAGCCGAGGGGTGAGGAACACTGAAGCTTTCTTT. Protein product: CASRGVRNTEAFF.

This clone was detected only once. The chain has TRBV30 and TRBJ2-1, with 15 bases lining up with TRBD2. The CDR3 contains 15 residues. Germline CDR1 and CDR2: GTSNPN and SVGIG (reference sequence). With 3 bases clipped from V and 7 bases from J, the junction kept 4 bases outside the gene matches. Written as DNA, the CDR3 is TGTGCCTGGAGCGGGGGACTAGCGGGGGGTAATGAGCAGTTCTTC. Amino acid sequence: CAWSGGLAGGNEQFF.

The DNA of the CDR3 is TGTGCCAGCACGGGCACAGGGGGAACAGATACGCAGTATTTT. Its translation is CASTGTGGTDTQYF. This chain links TRBV6-6 with TRBJ2-3, with 8 bases lining up with TRBD1. This CDR3 comprises 14 residues. Germline CDR1 is MNHNY and CDR2 is SVGAGI (reference sequence). Trimming took 7 bases from V and 3 from J; bases not matched to a gene: 6.

Only a few counts were recorded for this clone. J is TRBJ1-5 and V is TRBV21-1; the table calls TRBD1, which could not be checked here. TRBV21-1 is a pseudogene segment. CDR3 length: 19 residues. The CDR3 loop is CASSKGRDNKPYSNQPQHF. The CDR3 nucleotides read TGTGCCAGCAGCAAAGGAAGGGACAACAAACCCTATAGCAATCAGCCCCAGCATTTT.

The rearrangement links TRBV6-6 to TRBJ2-4; tentative D call: TRBD2 (6 bases). The CDR3 is 15 residues long. The germline V gene has CDR1 MNHNY and CDR2 SVGAGI (reference sequence). The germline V and J ends were trimmed by 2 bases and 8 bases, with 16 bases remaining between them. The DNA of the CDR3 is TGTGCCAGCAGTTACGGGTCGGAGGGCGGAGACATTCAGTACTTC. As protein: CASSYGSEGGDIQYF.

CDR3 sequence reads: CASSPLENTEAFF. In DNA form, the CDR3 reads TGTGCCAGCTCACCACTAGAGAACACTGAAGCTTTCTTT. The chain combines TRBV18 with TRBJ1-1; D remains unclear. The V end lost 1 base, the J end lost 1 base, and 4 bases lay between the germline ends. The CDR3 has 13 amino acids. The germline V gene encodes CDR1 KGHSH and CDR2 LQKENI. Combining the CDR3 with reference TRBV18 and TRBJ1-1 gives the whole variable domain NAGVMQNPRHLVRRRGQEARLRCSPMKGHSHVYWYRQLPEEGLKFMVYLQKENIIDESGMPKERFSAEFPKEGPSILRIQQVVRGDSAAYFCASSPLENTEAFFGQGTRLTVV.

The rearrangement uses TRBV28 and TRBJ2-1, with a tentative D call TRBD2 (6 bases). CDR3 length: 13 amino acids. The V end was cut by 8 bases, the J end by 6 bases, with 14 bases between. Germline V CDR1 and CDR2: MDHEN, SYDVKM. The CDR3 region has the DNA TGTGCCAGCGCCGGGACTGGCTTCAATGAGCAGTTCTTC. Protein product: CASAGTGFNEQFF.

The rearrangement joins TRBV11-3 to TRBJ1-2; 9 nucleotides match TRBD1. V gave up 6 bases and J gave up 0 bases; unmatched junction bases: 8. Germline V gives CDR1 SGHNT, CDR2 YENEEA. The CDR3 is 16 residues long. The CDR3 region is CASSGNRGPSNYGYTF. CDR3 in DNA: TGTGCCAGCAGTGGGAACAGGGGGCCTTCTAACTATGGCTACACCTTC. The full variable domain, in which reference TRBV11-3 and TRBJ1-2 provide the parts outside the CDR3, is EAGVVQSPRYKIIEKKQPVAFWCNPISGHNTLYWYLQNLGQGPELLIRYENEEAVDDSQLPKDRFSAERLKGVDSTLKIQPAELGDSAVYLCASSGNRGPSNYGYTFGSGTRLTVV.